These 10 T cell receptor beta chains share one sample of origin, sequenced in a study of response to subunit inactivated influenza vaccine. TCRdb independently ran MiXCR on the RT-PCR reads; one entry per CDR3 protein. The sample carries about 800,000 distinct CDR3 sequences, 21% recorded once. Specimen: PBMCs from blood, collected around 5 days after vaccination. Receptor source: a man aged 50 or older who received an inactivated influenza vaccine.

The rearrangement joins TRBV6-1 to TRBJ2-4; perhaps TRBD1 as D (5 bases). This CDR3 comprises 16 residues. CDR1 is MNHNS, CDR2 SASEGT, per germline. V was clipped by 8 bases and J by 1 base, with 18 bases between them. The chain's CDR3 is CASRPSAGLAKNIQYF. The CDR3 region has the DNA TGTGCCAGCCGTCCTTCGGCAGGGCTGGCCAAAAACATTCAGTACTTC.

This clonotype turned up a few times. CDR3 sequence: CSVEDPSWATNEKLFF. CDR3 DNA sequence: TGCAGCGTTGAAGATCCGTCATGGGCAACTAATGAAAAACTGTTTTTT. This chain connects TRBV29-1 to TRBJ1-4, with unresolved D. In germline, CDR1 is SQVTM, CDR2 ANQGSEA. V was cut by 0 bases and J by 0 bases, with 11 bases left in between. The CDR3 totals 16 residues.

A few counts support this clonotype. The chain has TRBV20-1 and TRBJ2-5; D remains ambiguous. CDR1 and CDR2 from the germline V gene are DFQATT and SNEGSKA (reference sequence). This CDR3 is built from 13 residues. V lost 0 bases and J 2 bases, leaving 7 bases between the germline ends. The CDR3, as DNA: TGCAGTGCTAGAGATGTAAATCAAGAGACCCAGTACTTC. Protein sequence: CSARDVNQETQYF.

Only a few counts were recorded for this clonotype. This chain connects TRBV5-1 to TRBJ1-4, with D possibly being TRBD1 (6 bases). The CDR3 runs 12 residues. CDR1 is SGHRS, CDR2 YFSETQ, per germline. V was shortened by 0 bases and J by 10 bases, with 7 bases between the two germline ends. As DNA, the CDR3 is TGCGCCAGCAGCTTGGAACAGGGAAAACTGTTTTTT. Its protein is CASSLEQGKLFF.

This clonotype has more than one count but fewer than ten. The chain is built from TRBV6-1 and TRBJ1-1, with D uncertain. CDR3 length: 13 residues. The germline V gene encodes CDR1 MNHNS and CDR2 SASEGT. The V gene lost 4 bases and the J gene lost 0 bases, with 6 bases spanning the gap. CDR3 residues: CASSVKVNTEAFF. Here the CDR3 DNA reads TGTGCCAGCAGTGTTAAGGTGAACACTGAAGCTTTCTTT.

V is TRBV20-1 and J is TRBJ2-7, with TRBD1 identical over 7 bases. The CDR3 runs 14 residues. CDR1 is DFQATT and CDR2 is SNEGSKA in the germline V gene (reference sequence). V was clipped by 0 bases and J by 5 bases; unmatched bases: 7. CDR3: CSARDATGFDEQYF. The CDR3 DNA reads as TGCAGTGCTAGAGACGCGACAGGGTTCGACGAGCAGTACTTC.

This clonotype was counted a few times. V is TRBV29-1 and J is TRBJ2-7; 8 positions match TRBD2. V lost 6 bases and J lost 0; bases outside the gene matches: 10. This CDR3 spans 15 amino acids. CDR1 SQVTM and CDR2 ANQGSEA come from the germline V gene. CDR3 DNA: TGCAGCGTACAATATTTAGCGGGGAGCTCCTACGAGCAGTACTTC. Translation gives CSVQYLAGSSYEQYF.

On this clonotype: Sequence at one end of the junction differs from germline and may be a read error. The rearrangement joins TRBV6-1 to TRBJ2-2, with 8 bases lining up with TRBD1. Per the germline V gene, CDR1 is MNHNS and CDR2 is SASEGT. This CDR3 is built from 15 residues. The CDR3 loop is CATAPEDRESGELFF. As DNA, the CDR3 is TGCGCCACCGCCCCCGAGGACAGGGAGAGCGGGGAGCTGTTTTTT.

This clonotype appeared a few times. The rearrangement joins TRBV4-2 to TRBJ2-1; D is undetermined. V was pared by 0 bases and J by 9 bases, with 18 bases between. This CDR3 is built from 16 residues. Per germline, CDR1 LGHNA and CDR2 YNFKEQ. In DNA form, the CDR3 reads TGTGCCAGCAGCCAAGATTTCGAGAGCGCTTATGGTGAGCAGTTCTTC. Amino acid sequence: CASSQDFESAYGEQFF.

This clonotype was recorded at least ten times. The V gene is TRBV4-2, the J gene TRBJ2-3; D is unresolved. Germline CDR1 is LGHNA and CDR2 is YNFKEQ. V was pared by 0 bases and J by 6 bases, with 16 bases between. The CDR3 totals 16 residues. The CDR3 is CASSQENSSPSDTQYF. CDR3 DNA: TGTGCCAGCAGCCAAGAGAATAGCTCCCCCTCGGATACGCAGTATTTT.